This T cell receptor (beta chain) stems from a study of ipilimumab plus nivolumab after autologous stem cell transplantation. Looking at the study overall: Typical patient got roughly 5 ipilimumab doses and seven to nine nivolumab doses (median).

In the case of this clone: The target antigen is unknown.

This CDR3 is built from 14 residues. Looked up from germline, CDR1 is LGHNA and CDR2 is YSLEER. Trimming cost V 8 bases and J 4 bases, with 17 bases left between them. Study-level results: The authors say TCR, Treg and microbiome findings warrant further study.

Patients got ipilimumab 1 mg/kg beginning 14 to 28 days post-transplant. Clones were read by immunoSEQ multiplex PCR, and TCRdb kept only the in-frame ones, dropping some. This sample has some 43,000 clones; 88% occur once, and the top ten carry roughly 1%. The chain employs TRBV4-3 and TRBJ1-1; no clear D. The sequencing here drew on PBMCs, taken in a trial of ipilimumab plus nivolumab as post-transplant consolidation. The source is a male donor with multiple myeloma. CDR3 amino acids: CASSPGGQSTEAFF. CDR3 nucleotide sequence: TGCGCCAGCTCCCCCGGAGGGCAGAGCACTGAAGCTTTCTTT.